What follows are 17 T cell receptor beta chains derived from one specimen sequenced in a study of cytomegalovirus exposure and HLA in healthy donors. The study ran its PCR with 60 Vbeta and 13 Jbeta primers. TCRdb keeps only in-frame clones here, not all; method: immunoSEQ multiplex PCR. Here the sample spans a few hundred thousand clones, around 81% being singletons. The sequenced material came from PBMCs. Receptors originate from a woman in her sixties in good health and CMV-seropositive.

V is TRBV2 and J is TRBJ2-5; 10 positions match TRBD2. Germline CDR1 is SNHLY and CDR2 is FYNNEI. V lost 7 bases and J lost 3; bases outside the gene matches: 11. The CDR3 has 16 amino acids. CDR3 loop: CASTRGLAGVEETQYF. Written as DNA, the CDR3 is TGTGCCAGCACGAGAGGGCTAGCGGGAGTGGAAGAGACCCAGTACTTC.

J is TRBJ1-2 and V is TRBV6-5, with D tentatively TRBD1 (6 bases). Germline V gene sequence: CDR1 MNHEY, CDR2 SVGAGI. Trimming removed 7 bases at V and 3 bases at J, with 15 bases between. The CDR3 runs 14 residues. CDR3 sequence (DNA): TGTGCCAGCAAACAGGGCTCGGTGGACTATGGCTACACCTTC. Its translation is CASKQGSVDYGYTF.

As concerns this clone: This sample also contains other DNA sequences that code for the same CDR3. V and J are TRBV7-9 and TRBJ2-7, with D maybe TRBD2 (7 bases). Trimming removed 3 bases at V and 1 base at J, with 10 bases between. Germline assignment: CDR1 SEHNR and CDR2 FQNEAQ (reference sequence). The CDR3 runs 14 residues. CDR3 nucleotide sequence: TGTGCCAGCAGCTTGGGGGGGCGATCCTACGAGCAGTACTTC. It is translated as CASSLGGRSYEQYF.

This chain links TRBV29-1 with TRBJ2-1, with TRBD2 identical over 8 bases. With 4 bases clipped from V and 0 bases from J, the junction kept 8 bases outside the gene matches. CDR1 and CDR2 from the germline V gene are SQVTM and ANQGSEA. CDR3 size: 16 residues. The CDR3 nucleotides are TGCAGCGTTGTGAGACTAAGCGGGAGCTCCTACAATGAGCAGTTCTTC. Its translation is CSVVRLSGSSYNEQFF.

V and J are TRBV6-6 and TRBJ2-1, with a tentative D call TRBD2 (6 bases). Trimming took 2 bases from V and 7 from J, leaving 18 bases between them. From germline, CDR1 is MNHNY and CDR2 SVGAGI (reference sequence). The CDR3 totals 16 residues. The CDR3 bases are TGTGCCAGCAGTTACCCAAGTGCGGGACTGTGGAATGAGCAGTTCTTC. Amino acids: CASSYPSAGLWNEQFF.

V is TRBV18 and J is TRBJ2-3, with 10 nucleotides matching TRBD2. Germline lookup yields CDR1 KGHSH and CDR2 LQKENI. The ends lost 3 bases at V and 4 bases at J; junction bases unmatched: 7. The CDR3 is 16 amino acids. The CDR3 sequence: CASSPASGSTADTQYF. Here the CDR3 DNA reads TGTGCCAGCTCACCCGCTAGCGGGAGTACCGCAGATACGCAGTATTTT.

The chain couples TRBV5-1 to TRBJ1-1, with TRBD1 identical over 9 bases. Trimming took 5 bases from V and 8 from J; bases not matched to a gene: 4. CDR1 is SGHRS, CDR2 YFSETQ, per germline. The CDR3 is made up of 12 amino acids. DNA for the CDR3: TGCGCCAGCAGGCGGGACAGGGTCGAAGCTTTCTTT. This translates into CASRRDRVEAFF.

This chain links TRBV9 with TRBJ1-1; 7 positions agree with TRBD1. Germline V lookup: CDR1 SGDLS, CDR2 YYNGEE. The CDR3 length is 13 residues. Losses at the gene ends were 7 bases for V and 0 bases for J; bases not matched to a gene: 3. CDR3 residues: CASPGQMNTEAFF. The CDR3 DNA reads TGTGCCAGCCCGGGACAGATGAACACTGAAGCTTTCTTT.

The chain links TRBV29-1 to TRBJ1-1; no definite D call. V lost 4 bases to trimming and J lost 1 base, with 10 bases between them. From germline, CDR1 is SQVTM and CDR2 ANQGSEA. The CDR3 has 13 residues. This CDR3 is CSVVKQTNTEAFF. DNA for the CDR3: TGCAGCGTTGTGAAACAGACGAACACTGAAGCTTTCTTT.

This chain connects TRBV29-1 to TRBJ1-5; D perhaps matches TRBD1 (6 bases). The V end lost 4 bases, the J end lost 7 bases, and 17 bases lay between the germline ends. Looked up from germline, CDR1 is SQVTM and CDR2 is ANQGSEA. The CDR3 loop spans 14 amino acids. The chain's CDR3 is CSVGWGGGRQPQHF. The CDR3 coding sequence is TGCAGCGTTGGATGGGGGGGCGGTCGGCAGCCCCAGCATTTT.

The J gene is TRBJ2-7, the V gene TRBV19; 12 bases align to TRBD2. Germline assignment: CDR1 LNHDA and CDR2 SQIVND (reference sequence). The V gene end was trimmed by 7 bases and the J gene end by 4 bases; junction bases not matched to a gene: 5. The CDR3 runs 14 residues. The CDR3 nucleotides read TGTGCCAGTACGACTAGCGGGAGATCATACGAGCAGTACTTC. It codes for CASTTSGRSYEQYF.

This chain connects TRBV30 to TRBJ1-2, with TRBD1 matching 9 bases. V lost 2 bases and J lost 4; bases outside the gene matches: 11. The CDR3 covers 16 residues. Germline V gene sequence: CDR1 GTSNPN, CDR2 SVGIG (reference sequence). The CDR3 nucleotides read TGTGCCTGGAGTAGGGACAGGGTGCGTAGGGGCTATGGCTACACCTTC. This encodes CAWSRDRVRRGYGYTF.

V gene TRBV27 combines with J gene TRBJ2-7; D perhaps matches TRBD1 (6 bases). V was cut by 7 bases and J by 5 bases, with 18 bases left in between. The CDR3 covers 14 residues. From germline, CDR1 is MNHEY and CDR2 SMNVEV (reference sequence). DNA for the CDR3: TGTGCCAGCACCATAACAGGGTCCGTCAACGAGCAGTACTTC. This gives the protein CASTITGSVNEQYF.

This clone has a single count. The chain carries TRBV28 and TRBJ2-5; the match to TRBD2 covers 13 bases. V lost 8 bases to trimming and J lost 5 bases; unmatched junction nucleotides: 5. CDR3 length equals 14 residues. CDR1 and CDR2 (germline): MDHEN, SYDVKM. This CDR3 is CASRGLAGVETQYF. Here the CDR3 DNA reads TGTGCCAGCCGAGGACTAGCGGGAGTTGAGACCCAGTACTTC.

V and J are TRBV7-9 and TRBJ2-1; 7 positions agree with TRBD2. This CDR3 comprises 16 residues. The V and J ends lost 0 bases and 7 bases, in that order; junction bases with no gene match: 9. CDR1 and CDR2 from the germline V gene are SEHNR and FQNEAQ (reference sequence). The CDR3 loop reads CASSLASGGSANEQFF. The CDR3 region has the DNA TGTGCCAGCAGCTTAGCCTCTGGCGGGAGCGCTAATGAGCAGTTCTTC.

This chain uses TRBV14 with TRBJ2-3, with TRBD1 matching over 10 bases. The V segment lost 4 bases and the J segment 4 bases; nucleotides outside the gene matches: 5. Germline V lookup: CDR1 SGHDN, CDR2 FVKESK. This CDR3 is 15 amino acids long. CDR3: CASSPRGQGPDTQYF. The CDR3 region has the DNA TGTGCCAGCAGCCCTAGGGGACAGGGGCCAGATACGCAGTATTTT.

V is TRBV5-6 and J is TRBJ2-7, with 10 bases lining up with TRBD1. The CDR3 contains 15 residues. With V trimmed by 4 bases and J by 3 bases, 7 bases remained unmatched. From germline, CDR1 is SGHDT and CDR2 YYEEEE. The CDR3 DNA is TGTGCCAGCAGCCGGGGGACAGGGGCCTTCTACGAGCAGTACTTC. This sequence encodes CASSRGTGAFYEQYF.